This T cell receptor (beta chain) was sequenced during a study of naive and memory T cell subsets (dated by TCRdb to between 2016 and 2019). In the study overall: Sorted naive and memory T cell subsets from peripheral blood were analyzed in the study using a UMI-based, open-source pipeline for TCR alpha and beta sequencing. The results of the functional CMV T cell responses matched the IgG serology results in every case. RNA was DNase-treated and reverse transcribed with TCR constant-region primers, mostly using SuperScript III.

TCR alpha and beta chain libraries were amplified separately from the second PCR step onward. CMV status of each donor was established by measuring IFNgamma production from CD4+ T cells after fresh PBMCs were stimulated overnight with CMV viral lysate. Miltenyi beads were used first to positively select CD4 T cells, and CD8 T cells were then positively selected from the CD4-negative fraction. Cells were stained for CD3, CD4, CD8, CD45RA, CD27 and a live/dead dye and were sorted on a BD Aria II into four subsets based on CD45RA and CD27. For sorting, CD45RA-CD27- cells were defined as effector memory cells, while CD45RA+CD27- cells were defined as EMRA cells. A few healthy volunteers provided blood, and the blood of each volunteer was split into CD4 and CD8 T cells and then into four differentiation subsets. Around 130 ml of peripheral blood was collected from each donor, and PBMC were isolated from the blood using Ficoll-Paque PLUS density-gradient centrifugation. Sorted cells were lysed in RLT buffer, and RNA was extracted with a Qiagen RNeasy kit and stored at -80°C.

This clonotype was counted between two and nine times. Its antigen is currently not known. Per-base quality was not reported, and no clone a single base away is much larger than it. Reading from cysteine to phenylalanine, the CDR3 counts 10 amino acids. The retained sequence is limited to the CDR3, 30 bases, with the frame set at the first base. V gives up 3 bases and J gives up 9 bases, and the segment between their germline ends measures 3 bases. From the germline V gene, CDR1 is MDHEN and CDR2 is SYDVKM. Study-wide conclusions, independent of this receptor: TCR abundance followed a power law whose exponent differed between naive and memory subsets but was consistent across the three individuals. No ground truth was available to validate the repertoire findings for the naive and memory subsets. RNA-based TCR counts may be affected by expression changes linked to T cell activation and differentiation. Gini index rose and Shannon and inverse Simpson diversity fell from naive through CM, EM and EMRA in both CD4 and CD8 cells. Following error correction, more than 95% of naive TCR sequences occurred only once, which made naive abundance distributions much steeper than those of memory subsets. Single alpha or beta chain sequences, rather than paired alpha/beta receptors, were used to define clonotypes.

To prepare the library, UMI-ligation and nested PCR was applied. To cover both TRBC1 and TRBC2, the beta constant-region primer consisted of an equimolar mix of two oligonucleotides. Four rounds of PCR, combining the SP2 primer with nested alpha and beta constant-region primers, were used to amplify the ligated cDNA. A single-stranded oligonucleotide containing the SP2 primer and a 12-nucleotide UMI was joined to the 3' end of the cDNA by T4 RNA ligase 1. The ligation reaction was kept at 16 degrees C for about 19-25 hours. PCR2 was typically run as a SYBR Green qPCR and stopped at a predetermined threshold to prevent over-amplification. All purifications after the first were performed with Agencourt AMPure XP magnetic beads. Libraries were quantified by Qubit and checked on a TapeStation, with a main peak expected near 650 bp. Sequencing of the pooled libraries was done on an Illumina MiSeq using v2 2x251 paired-end kits, which typically yielded about 0.85-2.3 million reads per sample. Each sample's library went into the pool at about 4 nM, and roughly 5-7.5% PhiX was added to help with cluster recognition. As for the authors' bioinformatics: Using tag matching that tolerated one base-pair mismatch, Decombinator assigned V and J genes to FASTQ reads that had been processed by Demultiplexor. UMIs were used by Collapsinator to correct both sequencing errors and frequency errors arising from PCR heterogeneity. CDR3Translator translated TCRs and extracted CDR3s from the conserved cysteine to the FGXG phenylalanine, flagging non-productive sequences. Gini, Shannon entropy and inverse Simpson indices were computed after subsampling the repertoires to the same number of UMI-defined TCRs. Within the linear range, a power law was fitted to clonotype abundance distributions using maximum likelihood. When run on a single naive CD8 sample, MIGEC and the pipeline yielded similar UMI counts, similar unique TCR numbers and similar clonal distributions. A set of several thousand CMV-associated CDR3 sequences, compiled from VDJdb and a published dataset, was used to search the repertoires. TCRdb passed the public sequencing reads through fastp at Q25 and MiXCR, retaining productive beta sequences. CDR3 protein sequences are deduplicated, and each keeps its most common genes and DNA. The V and J calls, along with clone size, are taken from TCRdb and not from the paper's own processing. The sample includes 30,000 to 40,000 distinct CDR3 sequences, with less than 20% observed a single time. The top ten clonotypes cover 3.4% of the sample.

This TCR came from a human donor in good health. Recombination connected TRBV28 to TRBJ2-1; the D gene identity is not certain. What was sequenced was effector memory CD4+ T cells from blood. What this sample's cell subset or site label stands for: effector memory, CD45RA- CD27-. The DNA sequence is TGTGCCAGCAGTTTCCCTGAGCAGTTCTTC. It specifies CASSFPEQFF. With all but the CDR3 taken from the reference TRBV28 and TRBJ2-1 genes, the full variable domain is: DVKVTQSSRYLVKRTGEKVFLECVQDMDHENMFWYRQDPGLGLRLIYFSYDVKMKEKGDIPEGYSVSREKKERFSLILESASTNQTSMYLCASSFPEQFFGPGTRLTVL.